These 26 T cell receptor beta chains originate from one sample sequenced in a study of a mutant IDH1 vaccine in newly diagnosed glioma. Measured with immunoSEQ multiplex PCR; TCRdb has only the in-frame clones, and not every one. Among about 88,000 clones listed, roughly 82% were seen once. Documented time point: baseline, week 1 (first vaccination visit). Indicated treatment: pre-vaccination baseline after standard-of-care therapy. This material consisted of PBMCs, taken from a glioma patient treated with radiotherapy, temozolomide or both. These receptors all stem from a man in his forties or fifties with glioma. Some clones in this sample may be carry-over from other donors' samples.

Worth noting for this clone: Other DNA sequences of this sample code for an identical CDR3. The CDR3 loop reads CASSYTTGEDSPLHF. CDR3 coding DNA: TGTGCCAGCAGTTATACGACAGGGGAGGATTCACCCCTCCACTTT. The rearrangement uses TRBV6-5 and TRBJ1-6; 8 bases fit TRBD1. There are 15 residues in the CDR3. V lost 3 bases, J lost 8 bases, and 6 bases stayed unmatched. Germline lookup yields CDR1 MNHEY and CDR2 SVGAGI.

This rearrangement joins TRBV14 to TRBJ2-2; D not certain. This CDR3 has 14 residues. V was cut by 1 base and J by 3 bases, with 6 bases left in between. CDR1 and CDR2 from the germline V gene are SGHDN and FVKESK. This CDR3 reads CASSQVSDTGELFF. CDR3 DNA: TGTGCCAGCAGCCAAGTTTCAGACACCGGGGAGCTGTTTTTT.

The chain couples TRBV7-8 to TRBJ2-7, with D perhaps TRBD1 or TRBD2 (7 bases each). The CDR3 consists of 15 residues. CDR1 SGHVS and CDR2 FQNEAQ come from the germline V gene. V was trimmed by 5 bases and J by 7 bases, leaving 21 bases between them. The CDR3 bases are TGTGCCAGCAGCCAGGGGGGGGCGCCTGGGGGAGAGCAGTACTTC. Translation: CASSQGGAPGGEQYF. The full variable domain, rest sourced from reference TRBV7-8 and TRBJ2-7, is GAGVSQSPRYKVAKRGQDVALRCDPISGHVSLFWYQQALGQGPEFLTYFQNEAQLDKSGLPSDRFFAERPEGSVSTLKIQRTQQEDSAVYLCASSQGGAPGGEQYFGPGTRLTVT.

Only a few counts were recorded for this clone. The chain employs TRBV16 and TRBJ2-7; 7 bases agree with TRBD1. The junction had 9 bases not matched to a gene; V was cut back by 4 bases and J by 0 bases. The CDR3 extends over 16 amino acids. Looked up from germline, CDR1 is KGHSY and CDR2 is FQNENV. CDR3: CASSPRDSTYSYEQYF. Written as DNA, the CDR3 is TGTGCCAGCAGCCCTCGGGACAGCACCTACTCCTACGAGCAGTACTTC.

CDR3 nucleotides: TGTGCCAGCAGCATACTCTCTAGCGGGGGGGATCGGGAGACCCAGTACTTC. It yields the protein CASSILSSGGDRETQYF. This sequence joins TRBV5-4 and TRBJ2-5; 12 nucleotides agree with TRBD2. In germline, CDR1 is SGHNT, CDR2 YYREEE (reference sequence). V trimming: 4 bases; J trimming: 5 bases; junction bases outside the gene matches: 12. The CDR3 extends over 17 amino acids. The full variable domain, rest sourced from reference TRBV5-4 and TRBJ2-5, is ETGVTQSPTHLIKTRGQQVTLRCSSQSGHNTVSWYQQALGQGPQFIFQYYREEENGRGNFPPRFSGLQFPNYSSELNVNALELDDSALYLCASSILSSGGDRETQYFGPGTRLLVL.

The CDR3 coding sequence is TGCACCAGCAGCCAAGATCGGCGGCACTATGGCTACACCTTC. Translating it yields CTSSQDRRHYGYTF. The chain employs TRBV1 and TRBJ1-2. TRBV1 is shown as a pseudogene. The CDR3 is made up of 14 amino acids.

V usage is TRBV5-1 and J usage is TRBJ2-3, with 7 bases identical to TRBD2. V was clipped by 4 bases and J by 9 bases; unmatched bases: 17. Germline CDR1 reads SGHRS; CDR2 reads YFSETQ. The CDR3 sequence is 16 residues long. The CDR3 DNA reads as TGCGCCAGCAGCACTAGGACTAGGGTGTGGTCCGGAACGCAGTATTTT. This sequence encodes CASSTRTRVWSGTQYF.

V gene TRBV2 combines with J gene TRBJ1-2; 9 positions match TRBD1. Germline CDR1 is SNHLY and CDR2 is FYNNEI. V shed 6 bases and J 6 bases; nucleotides not matched to a gene: 5. CDR3 length equals 13 residues. As DNA, the CDR3 is TGTGCCAGCAGAAAACAGGGGGCCGATGGCTACACCTTC. Its translation is CASRKQGADGYTF.

The chain is built from TRBV5-6 and TRBJ2-2; no definite D call. Trimming removed 4 bases at V and 0 bases at J, with 19 bases between. Germline V gene lookup returns CDR1 SGHDT and CDR2 YYEEEE. This CDR3 has 18 amino acids. The CDR3 protein is CASSTHRRHYANTGELFF. Here the CDR3 DNA reads TGTGCCAGCAGCACACACCGAAGACACTACGCGAACACCGGGGAGCTGTTTTTT. The full variable domain, with the rest looked up from reference TRBV5-6 and TRBJ2-2, is DAGVTQSPTHLIKTRGQQVTLRCSPKSGHDTVSWYQQALGQGPQFIFQYYEEEERQRGNFPDRFSGHQFPNYSSELNVNALLLGDSALYLCASSTHRRHYANTGELFFGEGSRLTVL.

J is TRBJ1-6 and V is TRBV4-1; 9 bases align to TRBD1. This CDR3 is built from 14 residues. In germline, CDR1 is MGHRA, CDR2 YSYEKL. The V gene end was trimmed by 1 base and the J gene end by 13 bases; junction bases not matched to a gene: 5. CDR3 sequence reads: CASSQVIDRGPLHF. For the CDR3, the DNA is TGCGCCAGCAGCCAAGTTATCGACAGGGGGCCCCTCCACTTT.

The rearrangement links TRBV9 to TRBJ2-7; 8 bases agree with TRBD1. The germline V gene has CDR1 SGDLS and CDR2 YYNGEE. V dropped 4 bases and J dropped 9; count of bases not matched to a gene: 12. The CDR3 has 14 residues. CDR3 sequence reads: CASSPGTGGDGQYF. The CDR3 nucleotides read TGTGCCAGCAGCCCGGGGACAGGTGGAGACGGGCAGTACTTC.

The CDR3 DNA reads TGCGCCAGCAGCCAAGGTGGACTAGCGGGGGGCAATGAGCAGTTCTTC. It encodes CASSQGGLAGGNEQFF. This chain connects TRBV4-1 to TRBJ2-1; 14 bases map to TRBD2. Germline trimming cut 1 base from V and 6 bases from J; bases unmatched to any gene: 2. There are 16 residues in the CDR3. Germline CDR1 and CDR2: MGHRA and YSYEKL.

The gene calls are TRBV5-6 and TRBJ2-1, with no clear D. The germline V gene encodes CDR1 SGHDT and CDR2 YYEEEE. The ends were cut back, 1 base at V and 9 bases at J, with 11 bases in the middle. The CDR3 consists of 13 residues. The CDR3 region is CASSLKRATEQFF. The CDR3 coding sequence is TGTGCCAGCAGCTTGAAAAGGGCCACTGAGCAGTTCTTC.

CDR3 DNA sequence: TGTGCCAGCAGTGAACCCAGGCGGAACTATGGCTACACCTTC. Translated, it gives CASSEPRRNYGYTF. This chain links TRBV2 with TRBJ1-2; no clear D gene. CDR1 is SNHLY and CDR2 is FYNNEI in the germline V gene. The CDR3 totals 14 residues. Trimming pared 2 bases from V and 2 bases from J, leaving 9 bases between. Full variable domain (outside the CDR3, taken from reference TRBV2 and TRBJ1-2): EPEVTQTPSHQVTQMGQEVILRCVPISNHLYFYWYRQILGQKVEFLVSFYNNEISEKSEIFDDQFSVERPDGSNFTLKIRSTKLEDSAMYFCASSEPRRNYGYTFGSGTRLTVV.

The J gene is TRBJ1-6, the V gene TRBV5-1; D call uncertain. The V end lost 0 bases, the J end lost 7 bases, and 8 bases lay between the germline ends. In germline, CDR1 is SGHRS, CDR2 YFSETQ. The CDR3 has 14 amino acids. As DNA, the CDR3 is TGCGCCAGCAGCTTGGACAGTTTCAATTCACCCCTCCACTTT. Its translation: CASSLDSFNSPLHF.

The rearrangement joins TRBV6-5 to TRBJ1-5, with a tentative D call TRBD1 (6 bases). The CDR3 runs to 14 residues. The germline V gene has CDR1 MNHEY and CDR2 SVGAGI. Trimming stripped 0 bases from V and 9 bases from J, with 12 bases between. The CDR3 spells CASSYSRGSRPQHF. The CDR3 region has the DNA TGTGCCAGCAGTTACTCGAGGGGGTCGAGGCCCCAGCATTTT.

The V call is TRBV19, the J call TRBJ2-5, with D unresolved. Trimming shortened V by 3 bases and J by 0 bases, and 11 bases separated the two germline ends. The CDR3 consists of 15 residues. Germline V gives CDR1 LNHDA, CDR2 SQIVND (reference sequence). CDR3 bases: TGTGCCAGTAGTATCGTCAGCCCGTACCAAGAGACCCAGTACTTC. Amino acid sequence: CASSIVSPYQETQYF.

The rearrangement uses TRBV25-1 and TRBJ1-1; D is undetermined. Trimming cost V 3 bases and J 1 base, with 6 bases left between them. The CDR3 loop spans 13 amino acids. The germline CDR1 and CDR2 sequences are MGHDK and SYGVNS. The CDR3 region is CASSEWENTEAFF. CDR3 coding DNA: TGTGCCAGCAGTGAGTGGGAGAACACTGAAGCTTTCTTT.

The gene calls are TRBV30 and TRBJ2-2, with D tentatively TRBD2 (6 bases). Trimming cost V 4 bases and J 3 bases, with 9 bases left between them. CDR3 length: 13 amino acids. The V gene's germline CDR1 is GTSNPN and CDR2 SVGIG (reference sequence). The CDR3 coding sequence is TGTGCCTGGACCGGGGAGGACACCGGGGAGCTGTTTTTT. Amino acid sequence: CAWTGEDTGELFF.

This clone occurred once. J is TRBJ2-7 and V is TRBV29-1; maybe TRBD2 (6 bases). The CDR3 is made up of 13 amino acids. Deletions cut 3 bases from V and 4 bases from J, with 13 bases between. Per germline, CDR1 SQVTM and CDR2 ANQGSEA. CDR3 DNA sequence: TGCAGCGTTGAGGGGACCGGGACTTACGAGCAGTACTTC. This encodes CSVEGTGTYEQYF.

In its sample, this clone was seen once. This rearrangement joins TRBV19 to TRBJ2-7, with 10 bases lining up with TRBD1. The CDR3 is 15 amino acids. V gave up 10 bases and J gave up 2 bases; unmatched junction bases: 11. The germline V gene encodes CDR1 LNHDA and CDR2 SQIVND (reference sequence). Here the CDR3 reads CATKLTGQGTYEQYF. The CDR3 DNA reads as TGTGCCACCAAACTCACGGGACAGGGGACCTACGAGCAGTACTTC.

V gene TRBV11-3 combines with J gene TRBJ1-1; 9 bases map to TRBD1. Germline assignment: CDR1 SGHNT and CDR2 YENEEA. CDR3 length equals 15 residues. V lost 5 bases, J lost 10 bases, and 14 bases stayed unmatched. The DNA of the CDR3 is TGTGCCAGCAGCCTCAGGACAGGGGTCATCCTTAGAGCTTTCTTT. The encoded protein is CASSLRTGVILRAFF.

This clone showed up just a few times. CDR3 nucleotide sequence: TGTGCCAGCAGTCGCAGGACTAGCGGGCAAAGCATTCAGTACTTC. It is translated as CASSRRTSGQSIQYF. The chain recombines TRBV5-4 with TRBJ2-4; TRBD2 aligns across 11 bases. CDR1 and CDR2 from the germline V gene are SGHNT and YYREEE (reference sequence). The V segment lost 5 bases and the J segment 9 bases; nucleotides outside the gene matches: 10. CDR3 length: 15 residues.

This chain links TRBV25-1 with TRBJ1-1, with D unresolved. With 7 bases removed from V and 1 base from J, the gap between germline ends came to 10 bases. Germline V lookup: CDR1 MGHDK, CDR2 SYGVNS. CDR3 length: 13 residues. As DNA, the CDR3 is TGTGCCAGCAAGGAAGGAAAGAACACTGAAGCTTTCTTT. It is translated as CASKEGKNTEAFF.

The rearrangement links TRBV5-6 to TRBJ2-1; D call uncertain. Trimming cost V 1 base and J 10 bases, with 9 bases left between them. Germline CDR1 SGHDT, CDR2 YYEEEE. The CDR3 is 12 amino acids. CDR3 in DNA: TGTGCCAGCAGCTTGAGCAGGACCGAGCAGTTCTTC. Its translation is CASSLSRTEQFF.

The chain carries TRBV18 and TRBJ1-3; D uncertain. The V and J ends lost 6 bases and 0 bases respectively, with 15 bases between them. Germline V CDR1 and CDR2: KGHSH, LQKENI. The CDR3 is 16 amino acids. The CDR3 coding sequence is TGTGCCAGCTCGTCCGTTCCAGACGTCTCTGGAAACACCATATATTTT. Protein: CASSSVPDVSGNTIYF.